This T cell receptor (beta chain) emerged from a study of shared clonotypes between healthy human individuals. Study observations and caveats: Non-shared clonotypes had lower generation probabilities than those shared by all four donors.

Sorted-subset replicate PCRs used approximately 200 ng of genomic DNA. This amount corresponded to about 30,000 T cell genomes. Measured with immunoSEQ multiplex PCR; TCRdb has only the in-frame clones, and not every one. The table has roughly 890,000 clones, approximately 92% seen once. Naive CD8 cells were CD45RO-negative, positively selected for CCR7, excluding terminally differentiated effector memory CD45RA+ cells. The healthy adult donors were HIV-negative and reported no recent acute infections or vaccinations. As to this clone: Antigen unknown.

The specimen was naive CD8+ T cells sorted from blood. This receptor was taken from a man between 25 and 39 years old in good health.

In DNA, the CDR3 is TGCAGCGTTGAGTTGAGTGAGGAGCACGGATACGAGCAGTACTTC. This translates into CSVELSEEHGYEQYF. The chain couples TRBV29-1 to TRBJ2-7; D not resolved. The V gene lost 3 bases and the J gene lost 4 bases, with 19 bases spanning the gap. Germline V gene sequence: CDR1 SQVTM, CDR2 ANQGSEA. The CDR3 is 15 amino acids.